This T cell receptor (beta chain) was recovered during a study of blood T cells in healthy people across ages. This CDR3 spans 14 amino acids. The V gene lost 4 bases and the J gene lost 4 bases, with 13 bases spanning the gap. CDR1 and CDR2 (germline): SEHNR, FQNEAQ (reference sequence). PCR was performed a second time for roughly 7 to 12 cycles using a sample-barcoded 5' primer and a J-beta primer mix. In TCRdb, the 5' RACE reads were re-called with MiXCR into one record per CDR3 protein. The table lists about 900,000 distinct CDR3 sequences, approximately 65% of them singletons. The clonotype originates from a man aged 25-45 years in good health. The chain is built from TRBV7-9 and TRBJ2-5, with D perhaps TRBD2 (7 bases). Sample: blood. CDR3 nucleotides: TGTGCCAGCAGCTCCGGGCGGGGGCGAGAGACCCAGTACTTC. This translates into CASSSGRGRETQYF. Complete variable domain (other parts from reference TRBV7-9 and TRBJ2-5): DTGVSQNPRHKITKRGQNVTFRCDPISEHNRLYWYRQTLGQGPEFLTYFQNEAQLEKSRLLSDRFSAERPKGSFSTLEIQRTEQGDSAMYLCASSSGRGRETQYFGPGTRLLVL.